Listed here are 18 T cell receptor beta chains from one sample, sequenced in a study of PD-1 blockade in mismatch repair-deficient tumors. Libraries were prepared by immunoSEQ multiplex PCR; TCRdb keeps only in-frame clonotypes and omits some of them. The sample contains 90,000 to 130,000 clones, 70% to 80% of which appear only once. The source was peripheral blood, collected 60 weeks after starting pembrolizumab. These receptors came from an adult with mismatch repair-deficient cancer.

The J gene is TRBJ1-1, the V gene TRBV5-1; 8 bases map to TRBD1. V shed 0 bases, J shed 1 base, and the junction held 2 bases outside the gene matches. CDR1 and CDR2 from the germline V gene are SGHRS and YFSETQ. The CDR3 covers 15 residues. CDR3 DNA: TGCGCCAGCAGCTTGGATGGACAGGGGAACACTGAAGCTTTCTTT. Amino acid sequence: CASSLDGQGNTEAFF.

The rearrangement joins TRBV28 to TRBJ2-7, with a tentative D call TRBD1 (7 bases). The CDR3 length is 15 residues. Germline CDR1 and CDR2: MDHEN and SYDVKM. Trimming cost V 2 bases and J 0 bases, with 11 bases left between them. CDR3 sequence reads: CASSLGGGPSYEQYF. In DNA, the CDR3 is TGTGCCAGCAGTTTAGGAGGGGGCCCCTCCTACGAGCAGTACTTC.

The chain joins TRBV6-5 to TRBJ2-6, with D unclear. Germline CDR1 MNHEY, CDR2 SVGAGI. V was clipped by 0 bases and J by 4 bases, with 10 bases between them. This CDR3 spans 16 amino acids. The CDR3 spells CASSYSVSAGANVLTF. DNA of the CDR3: TGTGCCAGCAGTTACTCCGTGTCCGCGGGGGCCAACGTCCTGACTTTC.

The V and J genes are TRBV10-3 and TRBJ2-2; 8 bases fit TRBD1. Germline-derived CDR1 and CDR2 are ENHRY and SYGVKD. The CDR3 spans 17 residues. V shed 7 bases and J 3 bases; nucleotides not matched to a gene: 13. The DNA for the CDR3 is TGTGCCATCAACCGAATTATCGACAGGGGATACACCGGGGAGCTGTTTTTT. It specifies CAINRIIDRGYTGELFF.

The chain links TRBV19 to TRBJ2-2; TRBD2 matches at 10 bases. The CDR3 spans 16 residues. Germline trimming cut 9 bases from V and 5 bases from J; bases unmatched to any gene: 12. The germline V gene encodes CDR1 LNHDA and CDR2 SQIVND (reference sequence). CDR3 residues: CASSGLAEIETGELFF. CDR3 nucleotide sequence: TGTGCCAGCAGTGGACTAGCGGAGATCGAAACCGGGGAGCTGTTTTTT. The full variable domain, rest sourced from reference TRBV19 and TRBJ2-2, is DGGITQSPKYLFRKEGQNVTLSCEQNLNHDAMYWYRQDPGQGLRLIYYSQIVNDFQKGDIAEGYSVSREKKESFPLTVTSAQKNPTAFYLCASSGLAEIETGELFFGEGSRLTVL.

The CDR3 here is CASSLSEGGNQPQHF. Here the CDR3 DNA reads TGTGCCAGCAGTTTATCGGAGGGGGGCAATCAGCCCCAGCATTTT. The chain combines TRBV28 with TRBJ1-5, with a weak D call TRBD1 (6 bases). Germline assignment: CDR1 MDHEN and CDR2 SYDVKM. The V gene lost 1 base and the J gene lost 2 bases, with 9 bases spanning the gap. The CDR3 contains 15 residues.

The chain uses TRBV21-1 and TRBJ1-3. TRBV21-1 corresponds to a pseudogene. CDR3 size: 16 residues. As DNA, the CDR3 is TGTGCCAGCAGCCTAAGTGGGGGAAAACTTGGAAACACCATATATTTT. Its protein product is CASSLSGGKLGNTIYF.

The rearrangement links TRBV11-2 to TRBJ2-1; D is possibly TRBD1 (5 bases). The V end was cut by 0 bases, the J end by 9 bases, with 6 bases between. The germline V gene encodes CDR1 SGHAT and CDR2 FQNNGV. The CDR3 covers 12 residues. Here the CDR3 reads CASSLDQGEQFF. For the CDR3, the DNA is TGTGCCAGCAGCTTAGATCAGGGTGAGCAGTTCTTC.

This sequence joins TRBV5-1 and TRBJ2-7; 7 nucleotides agree with TRBD2. J gave up 2 bases and V 0 bases, and 2 bases lay outside the gene matches. Germline V lookup: CDR1 SGHRS, CDR2 YFSETQ. The CDR3 is 14 amino acids. The CDR3 here is CASSLGAGAYEQYF. DNA of the CDR3: TGCGCCAGCAGCTTGGGGGCGGGGGCCTACGAGCAGTACTTC.

This clone was observed a handful of times. The chain has TRBV27 and TRBJ2-7; D unclear. V gave up 10 bases and J gave up 3 bases, with 10 bases separating them. The CDR3 runs to 11 residues. Germline-derived CDR1 and CDR2 are MNHEY and SMNVEV (reference sequence). CDR3 residues: CATTRGYEQYF. CDR3 DNA: TGTGCCACTACCCGAGGCTACGAGCAGTACTTC.

The chain links TRBV7-8 to TRBJ1-2, with 10 bases matching TRBD1. Germline loops: CDR1 SGHVS, CDR2 FQNEAQ. CDR3 length: 14 amino acids. V shed 1 base, J shed 4 bases, and the junction held 0 bases outside the gene matches. CDR3 sequence reads: CASSLGTGGYGYTF. DNA of the CDR3: TGTGCCAGCAGCTTAGGGACAGGGGGCTATGGCTACACCTTC.

J is TRBJ2-5 and V is TRBV27; 15 bases are shared with TRBD2. CDR3 length equals 19 residues. V lost 4 bases to trimming and J lost 5 bases; unmatched junction nucleotides: 14. Germline-derived CDR1 and CDR2 are MNHEY and SMNVEV (reference sequence). The CDR3 is CASSSQPGLAGGPQETQYF. The CDR3 DNA reads as TGTGCCAGCAGTTCCCAACCAGGACTAGCGGGAGGGCCCCAGGAGACCCAGTACTTC.

V gene TRBV28 combines with J gene TRBJ1-4; possibly TRBD1 for D (6 bases). The CDR3 runs 15 residues. Germline CDR1 is MDHEN and CDR2 is SYDVKM. Trimming took off 6 bases at V and 10 bases at J, with 21 bases between the two ends. CDR3 loop: CASSPVRAGEGKLFF. The CDR3 region has the DNA TGTGCCAGCAGCCCCGTTAGGGCAGGGGAGGGAAAACTGTTTTTT.

The rearrangement uses TRBV11-2 and TRBJ2-1; 8 nucleotides line up with TRBD2. Germline V gene data show CDR1 as SGHAT and CDR2 as FQNNGV. The CDR3 is 16 residues long. Trimming took 1 base from V and 9 from J; bases not matched to a gene: 11. The CDR3 sequence is CASSLVASGRGGEQFF. The CDR3 DNA is TGTGCCAGCAGCTTAGTGGCTAGCGGTCGGGGGGGTGAGCAGTTCTTC.

The rearrangement uses TRBV5-6 and TRBJ2-1; D unresolved. Trimming cost V 1 base and J 3 bases, with 8 bases left between them. This CDR3 comprises 14 residues. From germline, CDR1 is SGHDT and CDR2 YYEEEE. The CDR3 DNA follows: TGTGCCAGCAGCTTGTACTTAAACTACAATGAGCAGTTCTTC. Translating gives CASSLYLNYNEQFF.

This sequence joins TRBV27 and TRBJ1-1, with D possibly matching TRBD1 (6 bases). Germline assignment: CDR1 MNHEY and CDR2 SMNVEV (reference sequence). The CDR3 is 17 residues long. Between the trimmed V and J ends, which lost 4 bases and 1 base, there was a span of 19 bases. The DNA of the CDR3 is TGTGCCAGCAGTTCCACAGGGTGGGGGCATAGGAACACTGAAGCTTTCTTT. Amino acid sequence: CASSSTGWGHRNTEAFF.

The rearrangement links TRBV5-1 to TRBJ1-4; D is possibly TRBD1 (5 bases). Trimming stripped 0 bases from V and 6 bases from J, with 12 bases between. Germline V gene data show CDR1 as SGHRS and CDR2 as YFSETQ. The CDR3 has 15 amino acids. CDR3 in amino acids: CASSLVDSKYEKLFF. The CDR3 coding sequence is TGCGCCAGCAGCTTGGTTGACAGCAAATATGAAAAACTGTTTTTT.

V and J are TRBV19 and TRBJ1-5; D remains ambiguous. Trimming pared 6 bases from V and 2 bases from J, leaving 14 bases between. The CDR3 loop spans 15 amino acids. CDR1 LNHDA and CDR2 SQIVND come from the germline V gene (reference sequence). The CDR3 spells CASSKTPPRNQPQHF. CDR3 bases: TGTGCCAGTAGCAAGACCCCCCCACGCAATCAGCCCCAGCATTTT.